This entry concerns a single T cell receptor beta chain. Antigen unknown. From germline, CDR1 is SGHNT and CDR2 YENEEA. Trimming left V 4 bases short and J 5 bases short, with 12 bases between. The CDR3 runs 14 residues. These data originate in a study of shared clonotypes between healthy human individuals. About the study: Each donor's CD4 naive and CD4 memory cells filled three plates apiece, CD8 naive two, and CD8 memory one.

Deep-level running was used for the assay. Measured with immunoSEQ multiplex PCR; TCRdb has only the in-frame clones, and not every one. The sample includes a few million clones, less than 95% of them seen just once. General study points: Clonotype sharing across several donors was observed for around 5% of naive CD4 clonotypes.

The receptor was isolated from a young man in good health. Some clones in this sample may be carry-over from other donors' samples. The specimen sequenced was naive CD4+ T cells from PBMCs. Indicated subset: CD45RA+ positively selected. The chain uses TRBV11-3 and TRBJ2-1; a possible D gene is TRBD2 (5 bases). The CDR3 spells CASSSPDSHNEQFF. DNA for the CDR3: TGTGCCAGCAGCTCCCCGGACTCGCACAATGAGCAGTTCTTC.